The T cell receptor beta chain described here comes from a study of cytomegalovirus exposure and HLA in healthy donors. Whole-study context: For the roughly 400 genotyped donors, 75% to 90% fell within the Caucasian-associated ancestry cluster. Study-wide results and limits: Investigators reported around 150 TCR beta chains as tied to cytomegalovirus.

Healthy bone marrow donors made up the donor group. Nominal health characterized the donors when sampled, though unrecorded immune exposures were likely. The PCR used 60 Vbeta and 13 Jbeta primers. Sequencing used immunoSEQ multiplex PCR; TCRdb keeps in-frame clones, though not all of them. This table has hundreds of thousands of clones, around nine tenths appearing once. With regard to this clone: Antigen: not known.

Germline V gene data show CDR1 as SGDLS and CDR2 as YYNGEE. V was trimmed by 4 bases and J by 3 bases, leaving 14 bases between them. The CDR3 spans 14 residues. This chain connects TRBV9 to TRBJ2-7; maybe TRBD1 (5 bases). This TCR came from a woman aged 18-29 years in good health and CMV-seronegative. Sequencing was carried out using PBMCs. The CDR3 sequence is CASSPLDTFYEQYF. CDR3 coding DNA: TGTGCCAGCAGCCCCCTGGACACATTCTACGAGCAGTACTTC. Filled out from reference TRBV9 and TRBJ2-7, the complete variable domain reads DSGVTQTPKHLITATGQRVTLRCSPRSGDLSVYWYQQSLDQGLQFLIQYYNGEERAKGNILERFSAQQFPDLHSELNLSSLELGDSALYFCASSPLDTFYEQYFGPGTRLTVT.